These 26 T cell receptor beta chains were sequenced from one sample in a study of blood T cells in healthy people across ages. A second PCR of about 6 to 12 cycles used a sample-barcoded 5' primer and a J-beta primer mix. TCRdb reprocessed the 5' RACE reads with MiXCR, giving one entry per CDR3 protein. The sample shows about 600,000 distinct CDR3 sequences, about 45% of them seen only once. Sequencing was performed on blood. The receptor source for this set is an older man in good health.

The V gene is TRBV7-2, the J gene TRBJ2-1; D gene ambiguous. Looked up from germline, CDR1 is SGHTA and CDR2 is FQGNSA. The V end was cut by 3 bases, the J end by 8 bases, with 11 bases between. This CDR3 is 13 amino acids long. The DNA for the CDR3 is TGTGCCAGCAGCTTGATCAGGTTCGATGAGCAGTTCTTC. Translation: CASSLIRFDEQFF.

Written as DNA, the CDR3 is TGTGCCACCGGGGACAGGGCTTCGGGCGAGCAGTACTTC. Residues: CATGDRASGEQYF. The chain employs TRBV24-1 and TRBJ2-7, with TRBD1 identical over 9 bases. The trim removed 9 bases at V and 6 bases at J, leaving 8 bases unmatched. This CDR3 is built from 13 residues. The germline gives CDR1 KGHDR, CDR2 SFDVKD.

The sample holds many counts of this clonotype. The chain joins TRBV7-9 to TRBJ2-3, with TRBD2 as a possible D gene (6 bases). Trimming cost V 5 bases and J 2 bases, with 17 bases left between them. This CDR3 contains 16 residues. The germline V gene encodes CDR1 SEHNR and CDR2 FQNEAQ (reference sequence). CDR3 sequence (DNA): TGTGCCAGCAGCATGCAACCGGGACTCCTCACAGATACGCAGTATTTT. Translation: CASSMQPGLLTDTQYF.

This chain links TRBV7-6 with TRBJ1-1; D is possibly TRBD1 (6 bases). CDR1 SGHVS and CDR2 FNYEAQ come from the germline V gene. This CDR3 has 12 amino acids. V was trimmed by 0 bases and J by 8 bases, leaving 7 bases between them. CDR3 nucleotides: TGTGCCAGCAGCTTAGCCGGACAGGAAGCTTTCTTT. Amino acids: CASSLAGQEAFF. Combining the CDR3 with reference TRBV7-6 and TRBJ1-1 gives the whole variable domain GAGVSQSPRYKVTKRGQDVALRCDPISGHVSLYWYRQALGQGPEFLTYFNYEAQQDKSGLPNDRFSAERPEGSISTLTIQRTEQRDSAMYRCASSLAGQEAFFGQGTRLTVV.

This chain links TRBV7-2 with TRBJ2-7; TRBD1 matches at 8 bases. The CDR3 consists of 14 residues. Trimming took 5 bases from V and 7 from J; bases not matched to a gene: 10. In germline, CDR1 is SGHTA, CDR2 FQGNSA. Here the CDR3 DNA reads TGTGCCAGCAGCCTCCGGGACAGGACCCATGAGCAGTACTTC. Its protein product is CASSLRDRTHEQYF. Filled out from reference TRBV7-2 and TRBJ2-7, the complete variable domain reads GAGVSQSPSNKVTEKGKDVELRCDPISGHTALYWYRQSLGQGLEFLIYFQGNSAPDKSGLPSDRFSAERTGGSVSTLTIQRTQQEDSAVYLCASSLRDRTHEQYFGPGTRLTVT.

The chain joins TRBV7-2 to TRBJ2-3; no clear D. From germline, CDR1 is SGHTA and CDR2 FQGNSA. CDR3 size: 12 residues. Trimming removed 0 bases at V and 7 bases at J, with 5 bases between. CDR3 amino acids: CASSLALNTQYF. CDR3 nucleotides: TGTGCCAGCAGCTTAGCCCTTAATACGCAGTATTTT.

The gene calls are TRBV6-2 or TRBV6-3 and TRBJ1-2; the match to TRBD1 covers 9 bases. The CDR3 consists of 14 residues. CDR1 and CDR2 from the germline V gene are MNHEY and SVGEGT. V was pared by 6 bases and J by 5 bases, with 7 bases of the junction left unmatched. The CDR3 loop reads CASRQGTGPYGYTF. As DNA, the CDR3 is TGTGCCAGCAGGCAGGGGACAGGGCCTTATGGCTACACCTTC.

Many counts were recorded for this clonotype. This sequence joins TRBV11-1 and TRBJ2-1, with 11 positions matching TRBD2. The germline CDR1 and CDR2 sequences are SGHAT and FQDESV (reference sequence). CDR3 size: 21 residues. V lost 2 bases, J lost 0 bases, and 15 bases stayed unmatched. Here the CDR3 reads CASSLKGPGLAAAYSYNEQFF. CDR3 in DNA: TGTGCCAGCAGCTTAAAGGGGCCGGGACTAGCGGCCGCCTACTCCTACAATGAGCAGTTCTTC.

The V call is TRBV25-1, the J call TRBJ1-1, with D perhaps TRBD1 (5 bases). V dropped 7 bases and J dropped 5 bases, with 14 bases sitting between them. The CDR3 consists of 13 residues. Germline lookup yields CDR1 MGHDK and CDR2 SYGVNS. CDR3 amino acids: CASTRTRGTEAFF. The CDR3 region has the DNA TGTGCCAGCACCCGGACACGGGGAACTGAAGCTTTCTTT. Full variable domain (outside the CDR3, taken from reference TRBV25-1 and TRBJ1-1): EADIYQTPRYLVIGTGKKITLECSQTMGHDKMYWYQQDPGMELHLIHYSYGVNSTEKGDLSSESTVSRIRTEHFPLTLESARPSHTSQYLCASTRTRGTEAFFGQGTRLTVV.

This rearrangement joins TRBV10-3 to TRBJ2-5, with D perhaps matching TRBD1 (7 bases). V was cut by 10 bases and J by 2 bases, with 17 bases left in between. The CDR3 has 14 amino acids. Germline lookup yields CDR1 ENHRY and CDR2 SYGVKD. CDR3 DNA sequence: TGTGCCACTACCGGAGGGGGCTCGCAAGAGACCCAGTACTTC. Encoded protein: CATTGGGSQETQYF.

This rearrangement joins TRBV18 to TRBJ2-1; unclear D gene. Germline CDR1 KGHSH, CDR2 LQKENI. The CDR3 spans 17 residues. With 1 base removed from V and 2 bases from J, the gap between germline ends came to 15 bases. CDR3 sequence (DNA): TGTGCCAGCTCACCACATGCCTCAGATTGGGCCTACAATGAGCAGTTCTTC. Amino acids: CASSPHASDWAYNEQFF.

CDR3 in DNA: TGTGCCAGCAGCCAAGGCCCGCAGGCGAACACTGAAGCTTTCTTT. As protein: CASSQGPQANTEAFF. The chain employs TRBV3-1 and TRBJ1-1; D is ambiguous. Trimming took off 1 base at V and 1 base at J, with 10 bases between the two ends. Germline V gene data show CDR1 as LGHDT and CDR2 as YNNKEL (reference sequence). This CDR3 comprises 15 residues. Looking up the rest from reference TRBV3-1 and TRBJ1-1 gives the full variable domain: DTAVSQTPKYLVTQMGNDKSIKCEQNLGHDTMYWYKQDSKKFLKIMFSYNNKELIINETVPNRFSPKSPDKAHLNLHINSLELGDSAVYFCASSQGPQANTEAFFGQGTRLTVV.

The chain recombines TRBV7-6 with TRBJ2-6, with TRBD1 as a possible D gene (5 bases). V dropped 1 base and J dropped 2 bases, with 12 bases sitting between them. Germline V lookup: CDR1 SGHVS, CDR2 FNYEAQ. This CDR3 has 17 residues. The chain's CDR3 is CASSLGQGHAGANVLTF. CDR3 sequence (DNA): TGTGCCAGCAGCTTAGGGCAGGGTCACGCTGGGGCCAACGTCCTGACTTTC. Full variable domain (outside the CDR3, taken from reference TRBV7-6 and TRBJ2-6): GAGVSQSPRYKVTKRGQDVALRCDPISGHVSLYWYRQALGQGPEFLTYFNYEAQQDKSGLPNDRFSAERPEGSISTLTIQRTEQRDSAMYRCASSLGQGHAGANVLTFGAGSRLTVL.

The J gene is TRBJ2-5, the V gene TRBV7-3; 8 positions agree with TRBD2. Germline V lookup: CDR1 SGHTA, CDR2 FQGTGA. Unmatched junction bases numbered 14, after V lost 3 bases and J lost 11 bases. The CDR3 has 15 residues. The CDR3 loop reads CASSFIGTRGDEQYF. DNA of the CDR3: TGTGCCAGCAGCTTTATCGGGACTAGAGGGGATGAGCAGTACTTC.

J is TRBJ1-6 and V is TRBV7-6; no clear D. V dropped 4 bases and J dropped 7 bases, with 11 bases sitting between them. Germline assignment: CDR1 SGHVS and CDR2 FNYEAQ. The CDR3 consists of 14 residues. The CDR3 bases are TGTGCCAGCAGCTCCCGGACTCTGAATTCACCCCTCCACTTT. Residues: CASSSRTLNSPLHF.

The CDR3 nucleotides read TGTGCCTGGAGTGTATTAGCGGGAAGGAATGAGCAGTTCTTC. This translates into CAWSVLAGRNEQFF. This chain uses TRBV30 with TRBJ2-1; 8 bases agree with TRBD2. The V segment lost 0 bases and the J segment 7 bases; nucleotides outside the gene matches: 5. The CDR3 has 14 residues. CDR1 and CDR2 (germline): GTSNPN, SVGIG (reference sequence).

This chain uses TRBV20-1 with TRBJ1-5; D possibly corresponds to TRBD1 (5 bases). The germline V and J ends were trimmed by 5 bases and 11 bases, with 16 bases remaining between them. The V gene's germline CDR1 is DFQATT and CDR2 SNEGSKA (reference sequence). The CDR3 has 12 amino acids. The CDR3 DNA sequence: TGCAGTGCTGGACTTACGAGCAGGGCCCAGCATTTT. Amino acid sequence: CSAGLTSRAQHF.

This clonotype was seen a few times. This chain connects TRBV7-2 to TRBJ2-1; a weak D match, TRBD1 (6 bases). The V gene's germline CDR1 is SGHTA and CDR2 FQGNSA. The CDR3 is 15 amino acids. Trimming left V 1 base short and J 4 bases short, with 11 bases between. The CDR3 protein is CASSLVTGSYNEQFF. In DNA form, the CDR3 reads TGTGCCAGCAGCTTAGTAACAGGGTCATACAATGAGCAGTTCTTC. The variable domain in full, completed from reference TRBV7-2 and TRBJ2-1, reads GAGVSQSPSNKVTEKGKDVELRCDPISGHTALYWYRQSLGQGLEFLIYFQGNSAPDKSGLPSDRFSAERTGGSVSTLTIQRTQQEDSAVYLCASSLVTGSYNEQFFGPGTRLTVL.

This clonotype was counted at least ten times. V and J are TRBV7-9 and TRBJ2-5, with 9 bases lining up with TRBD2. Germline CDR1 reads SEHNR; CDR2 reads FQNEAQ (reference sequence). After removal of 1 base from V and 2 bases from J, the junction contained 8 bases not matched to a gene. The CDR3 runs 17 residues. The CDR3 protein is CASSLGPSGVLQETQYF. The CDR3 nucleotides read TGTGCCAGCAGCTTAGGGCCTAGCGGGGTTCTACAAGAGACCCAGTACTTC.

The chain is built from TRBV2 and TRBJ1-2; weak D call: TRBD1 (5 bases). V lost 6 bases, J lost 8 bases, and 16 bases lay in between. CDR1 SNHLY and CDR2 FYNNEI come from the germline V gene. The CDR3 has 13 amino acids. The CDR3 nucleotides are TGTGCCAGCAGGACCGGGGCGGCCGACGGCTACACCTTC. Translated, it gives CASRTGAADGYTF.

The chain uses TRBV12-3 or TRBV12-4 and TRBJ2-5; TRBD2 agrees at 10 bases. This CDR3 is built from 16 residues. J was trimmed by 5 bases and V by 1 base; bases with no gene match: 7. CDR3 sequence reads: CASSLGAGGPGETQYF. CDR3 bases: TGTGCCAGCAGTTTAGGAGCGGGGGGGCCGGGGGAGACCCAGTACTTC.

There are a few counts of this clonotype. This chain links TRBV7-8 with TRBJ2-6; perhaps TRBD2 as D (6 bases). The V and J ends lost 1 base and 0 bases respectively, with 16 bases between them. Germline V CDR1 and CDR2: SGHVS, FQNEAQ. The CDR3 runs to 19 residues. In nucleotides, the CDR3 is TGTGCCAGCAGCTTAGACGGCGGACTACAACTCTCTGGGGCCAACGTCCTGACTTTC. It encodes CASSLDGGLQLSGANVLTF.

This clonotype was observed many times. The chain recombines TRBV6-6 with TRBJ2-5; 9 bases map to TRBD2. This CDR3 is 16 amino acids long. Losses at the gene ends were 0 bases for V and 0 bases for J; bases not matched to a gene: 2. Per germline, CDR1 MNHNY and CDR2 SVGAGI (reference sequence). The CDR3 sequence: CASSYSAGGNQETQYF. The CDR3 DNA follows: TGTGCCAGCAGTTACTCAGCGGGGGGTAACCAAGAGACCCAGTACTTC.

This rearrangement joins TRBV7-9 to TRBJ2-1; D is uncertain. CDR3 length: 13 residues. Germline V lookup: CDR1 SEHNR, CDR2 FQNEAQ (reference sequence). V gave up 0 bases and J gave up 7 bases, with 7 bases separating them. The CDR3, as DNA: TGTGCCAGCAGCTTAGCGGGGATAAATGAGCAGTTCTTC. The encoded protein is CASSLAGINEQFF.

This clonotype was seen a few times. This sequence joins TRBV20-1 and TRBJ2-5, with 8 bases lining up with TRBD2. Germline loops: CDR1 DFQATT, CDR2 SNEGSKA (reference sequence). Trimming cost V 6 bases and J 0 bases; bases outside gene matches: 6. The CDR3 runs to 14 residues. The CDR3 loop reads CSATLSGDQETQYF. The DNA for the CDR3 is TGCAGTGCCACTCTTAGCGGGGACCAAGAGACCCAGTACTTC.

The rearrangement links TRBV3-1 to TRBJ1-1; possibly TRBD1 for D (5 bases). The length of the CDR3 is 14 residues. CDR1 and CDR2 from the germline V gene are LGHDT and YNNKEL (reference sequence). Between the trimmed V and J ends, which lost 4 bases and 4 bases, there was a span of 13 bases. The DNA of the CDR3 is TGTGCCAGCAGCCGGAGGGACTGGGGCACTGAAGCTTTCTTT. Its translation is CASSRRDWGTEAFF.